This T cell receptor (beta chain) emerged from a study of cytomegalovirus exposure and HLA in healthy donors (dated by TCRdb to the late 2010s). In terms of the full investigation: An earlier analysis of under 600 of the donors reported 276 Gb of sequence data and around 110 million unique TCR beta sequences from about 180 million T cells. A separate validation cohort of more than 100 different subjects was used in addition to the roughly 670-subject first cohort. Both class I and class II loci were covered by HLA typing, at four-digit resolution. Among the roughly 400 genotyped donors, around 81% belonged to the genetic ancestry cluster associated with self-reported Caucasian donors. Roughly five DR-DQ haplotypes were treated as single units for association and clustering because of strong linkage in the cohort. In the later analysis, no new phenotypic data were used to find candidate immune exposures; instead, reliance was placed on TCR beta sequences and their occurrence across donors. An early release covering roughly 580 HLA-typed donors comprised about 320 gigabases of sequencing data and 85 million to 100 million unique TCR sequences. All discovery cohort repertoires had been generated using a single sequencing platform. Donor age, sex, ethnicity and CMV serostatus were collected together with the repertoire data. To predict cytomegalovirus infection status, the study combined high-throughput TCR immunosequencing, statistical association of individual TCRs with disease status, and machine learning. The aim of the study was to test whether cataloging public T cell receptors could identify signatures of past pathogen exposure. Across approximately 420 genotyped donors of the cohort, an average of approximately 220,000 unique TCR beta nucleotide sequences per donor were sequenced, and around 20% of those sequences were non-productive. In a later analysis, previously published TCR beta repertoires from roughly 710 donors were re-analyzed and high-resolution HLA genotyping was added so that TCR occurrence patterns could be studied. In an earlier analysis of around 540 of the donors, high-throughput TCR beta sequencing was used to judge whether each TCR beta V gene segment behaved as functional or pseudogenic. Genome-wide SNP genotypes for about 65% of the roughly 670 donors were used in a later genetic analysis, which treated that subset as a discovery cohort. The number of donors typed differed by locus, with roughly 620-640 for A, B, C, DRB1 and DQB1, roughly 520 for DQA1, 600 to 610 for DPA1, and around 460 for DPB1. The study used immunosequencing to profile the T cell repertoires of some 600 subjects and linked those repertoires to cytomegalovirus serostatus.

Notes on this clone: Its antigen has not been determined. Base qualities are missing; no much larger clone stands one base away.

Receptor amplification or capture employed the immunoSEQ multiplex PCR assay. For the multiplex PCR, a mixture combining 60 forward primers for TCR Vbeta segments and 13 reverse primers for TCR Jbeta segments was used. Amplification of the CDR3 region of rearranged TCR beta genes was performed with a multiplex PCR assay on genomic DNA. The Illumina HiSeq System was used to sequence the amplified TCR beta libraries as 87-base-pair reads. As for the original processing: Across the 500 to 850 repertoires, a later analysis counted some 80 million unique TCR beta chains, some 11 million of which were shared by at least two donors. A nearest-neighbor algorithm error-corrected the raw reads and collapsed the reads into unique sequences, merging closely related sequences to remove PCR and sequencing errors. V, D and J gene segments were assigned by aligning CDR3 sequences to IMGT reference sequences. For a sequence to be retained, a match of at least six nucleotides to both a V gene segment and a J gene segment was required. Rearrangements were classified as productive when the CDR3 lacked stop codons and remained in frame with V and J, and all other rearrangements were classified as non-productive. CDR3 was defined by IMGT convention, running from the second conserved V-encoded cysteine to the conserved J-encoded phenylalanine. The earlier analysis of roughly 590 of the donors excluded sequences that lacked an unambiguous match to a single V gene segment. An earlier analysis of around 600 of the donors classified V segments as functional when productive rearrangements were above 56.7% and as segregating when the standard deviation between donors was above 5%. A statistical classification framework was built for diagnosing cytomegalovirus status from the catalog of TCR beta chain sequences. V and J gene assignment, in a later analysis, came from comparing TCR nucleotide sequences with IMGT/GENE-DB human TR gene sequences. A later analysis assigned CDR3 sequences and most-parsimonious VDJ recombination scenarios with the TCRdist pipeline. In a later analysis, every TCR beta chain was defined by the combination of its CDR3 amino acid sequence and its V-gene family, and reads without a unique V-gene family were dropped. In a later analysis, 450 to 600 highly shared, low-generation-probability nucleotide sequences were removed to address suspected cross-contamination and a sequencing artifact. In a later analysis, a clonal expansion index for each public chain was calculated from normalized within-repertoire ranks of inferred template counts. In a later analysis, generation probabilities were computed with a VDJ recombination model fitted to out-of-frame rearrangements, and the resulting probabilities were checked against IGoR. In a later analysis, hypergeometric tests were used to score TCR-TCR, TCR-HLA and TCR-CMV co-occurrence, with a repertoire-size bias correction applied to TCR pairs. In a later analysis, false discovery rates were estimated by permuting HLA or CMV assignments 20 times. In a later analysis, co-occurring TCRs were grouped using DBSCAN, with TCRdist sequence similarity added in when clustering inside HLA-allele-positive subsets. For co-occurrence clustering, repertoires with fewer than 30,000 or more than 120,000 public chains were excluded, along with several repertoires with anomalous nucleotide sharing. Imported from immuneACCESS, the table was reduced by TCRdb to in-frame sequences with V and J called. These copies leave out some clones; in studies compared against another copy, an unresolved V gene accounts for under half, and the cause of the remainder is not known. V, J and clone size derive from that table, while D and trimming were established from the DNA sequence. The sample has 90,000 to 130,000 clones on record, 79% of them singletons. Jointly, the top ten make up 6.2% of the sample.

In total, just over 650 healthy bone marrow donors made up the cohort. At the time of sampling, every cohort member was nominally healthy, though immune exposures that went unrecorded were likely present. The donor was CMV seropositive and belonged to the group of 250 to 300 seropositive cohort members. Every donor gave a peripheral blood sample, and the peripheral blood mononuclear cells from that sample were used for TCR beta sequencing. Genomic DNA extraction from the blood cell samples was performed with the Qiagen DNeasy Blood Extraction Kit. The junction shows trimming of 1 base on V and 5 bases on J, plus 12 bases between the germline ends. Per the germline V gene, SGDLS is the CDR1 and YYNGEE is the CDR2. The CDR3 sequence holds 15 residues, the cysteine and phenylalanine included. The only DNA kept is the CDR3, 45 bases in frame from the first base. Points the paper makes about the study in general: In a later analysis, around 15,000 TCR beta sequences were associated with specific HLA alleles at a false discovery rate of 0.05. A later analysis found that HLA-associated TCR beta chains were more clonally expanded and had lower generation probabilities than equally common non-associated chains. Presence/absence analyses assumed roughly uniform sequencing depth across donors, an assumption that may not hold. For the cohort, immune exposure information was limited to CMV serostatus. A cluster of highly shared sequence variants was judged likely to represent a technical artifact of the sequencing pipeline. While some public TCRs were present in many individuals, most TCR sequences turned up only very rarely across donors. A further reported finding was that TCR beta sequences accurately predicted the HLA-A and HLA-B alleles for most subjects in the first cohort. According to the authors, the approach could potentially be generalized to other disease states and immunological phenotypes. In a later genetic analysis, fewer N-insertions in productive TCRs were reported among donors in an Asian-associated ancestry cluster than the approximately 630-donor mean. According to a later analysis, parvovirus B19, influenza, CMV and Epstein-Barr virus appeared linked to several top co-occurrence clusters. According to a later analysis, most CMV-associated TCR beta chains appeared to be HLA-restricted, and the HLA associations seemed to be driven largely by CMV exposure. This cohort had only TCR beta chains sequenced, and the lack of alpha or paired-chain data limited which features could be detected. Because counts were too low, some 16 rarely observed V segments, including chromosome 9 orphons, were excluded from the earlier analysis of 500 to 700 of the donors. Because HLA typing was missing for some donors at each locus, association tests included only the typed subset. Correlated functional status among segregating V segments might reflect linkage disequilibrium, but an unknown experimental factor could not be ruled out. The study gave a list of 150 to 200 TCR beta chains associated with cytomegalovirus. The classifier was reported to diagnose cytomegalovirus status with high specificity and sensitivity in both the original and validation cohorts. According to a later analysis, TCR association rates differed among HLA loci, with DRB1 alleles showing the most associated TCRs and HLA-C alleles showing the fewest. When HLA alleles, especially DR and DQ, strongly co-occurred, attributing TCR associations to individual alleles was difficult. An association between a missense DCLRE1C variant and V-gene and J-gene trimming of TCR beta chains was found in a later genetic analysis and replicated in an independent cohort. Broadly in line with IMGT annotations, most TCR beta V segments showed up in productive rearrangements about 90% or about 30% of the time in an earlier analysis of several hundred of the donors. Three of the identified cytomegalovirus-associated TCR beta chains were confirmed in vitro to be specific for cytomegalovirus antigens. The 87-base-pair reads could not distinguish some IMGT-functional V segments, including TRBV6-2 and TRBV6-3, so those segments were excluded.

This sequence was found in a man between 25 and 39 years old in good health and CMV-seropositive. The chain joins TRBV9 to TRBJ2-2; TRBD2 is a weak D gene call, 5 bases matching. What was sequenced was PBMCs. In nucleotides, the sequence is TGTGCCAGCAGCGTAAGGCCGGGGATAACCGGGGAGCTGTTTTTT. Protein translation: CASSVRPGITGELFF.